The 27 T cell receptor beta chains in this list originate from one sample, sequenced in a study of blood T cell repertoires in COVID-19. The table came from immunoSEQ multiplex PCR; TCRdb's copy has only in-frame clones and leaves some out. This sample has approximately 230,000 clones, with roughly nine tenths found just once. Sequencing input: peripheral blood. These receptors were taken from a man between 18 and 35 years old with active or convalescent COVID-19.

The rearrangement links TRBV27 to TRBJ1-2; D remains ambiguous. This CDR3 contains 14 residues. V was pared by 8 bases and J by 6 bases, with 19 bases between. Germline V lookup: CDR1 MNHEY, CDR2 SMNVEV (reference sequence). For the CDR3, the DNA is TGTGCCAGCCGACCCACCGGGGTGGGTCATGGCTACACCTTC. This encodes CASRPTGVGHGYTF.

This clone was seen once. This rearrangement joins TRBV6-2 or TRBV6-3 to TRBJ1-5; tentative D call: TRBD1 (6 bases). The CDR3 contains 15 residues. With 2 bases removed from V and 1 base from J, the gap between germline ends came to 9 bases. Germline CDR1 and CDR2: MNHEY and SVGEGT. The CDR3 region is CASSYGGWSNQPQHF. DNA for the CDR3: TGTGCCAGCAGTTACGGGGGCTGGAGCAATCAGCCCCAGCATTTT.

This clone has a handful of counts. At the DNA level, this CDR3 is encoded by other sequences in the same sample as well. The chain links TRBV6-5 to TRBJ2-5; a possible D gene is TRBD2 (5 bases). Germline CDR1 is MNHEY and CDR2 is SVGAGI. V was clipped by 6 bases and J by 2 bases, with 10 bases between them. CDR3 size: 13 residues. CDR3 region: CASRRTVQETQYF. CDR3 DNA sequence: TGTGCCAGCAGACGGACTGTACAAGAGACCCAGTACTTC.

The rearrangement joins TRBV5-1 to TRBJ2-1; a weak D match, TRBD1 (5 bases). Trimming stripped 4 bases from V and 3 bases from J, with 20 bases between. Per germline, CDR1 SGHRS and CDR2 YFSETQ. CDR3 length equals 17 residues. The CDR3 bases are TGCGCCAGCAGCGCGCCAATAGACAGAGAGGACTACAATGAGCAGTTCTTC. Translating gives CASSAPIDREDYNEQFF. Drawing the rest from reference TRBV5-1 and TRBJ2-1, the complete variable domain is KAGVTQTPRYLIKTRGQQVTLSCSPISGHRSVSWYQQTPGQGLQFLFEYFSETQRNKGNFPGRFSGRQFSNSRSEMNVSTLELGDSALYLCASSAPIDREDYNEQFFGPGTRLTVL.

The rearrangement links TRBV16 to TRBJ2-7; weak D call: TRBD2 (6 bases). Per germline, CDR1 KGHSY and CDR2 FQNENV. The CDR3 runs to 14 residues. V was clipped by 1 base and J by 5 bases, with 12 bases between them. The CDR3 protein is CASSQFGGVDEQYF. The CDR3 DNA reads TGTGCCAGCAGCCAATTCGGAGGGGTCGACGAGCAGTACTTC.

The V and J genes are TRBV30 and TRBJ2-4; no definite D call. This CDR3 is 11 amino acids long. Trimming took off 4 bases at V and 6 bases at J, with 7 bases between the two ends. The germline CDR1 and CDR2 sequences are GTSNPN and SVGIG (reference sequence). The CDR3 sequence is CAWTSGNIQYF. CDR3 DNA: TGTGCCTGGACCTCGGGAAACATTCAGTACTTC.

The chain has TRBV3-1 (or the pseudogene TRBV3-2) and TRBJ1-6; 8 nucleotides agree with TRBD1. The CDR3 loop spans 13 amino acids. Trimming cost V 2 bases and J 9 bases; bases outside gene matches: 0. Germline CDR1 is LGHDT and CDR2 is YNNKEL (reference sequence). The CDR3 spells CASSQTGGSPLHF. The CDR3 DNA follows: TGTGCCAGCAGCCAAACAGGGGGTTCACCCCTCCACTTT.

CDR3 loop: CAWTNRVGGSYNEQFF. CDR3 DNA sequence: TGTGCCTGGACCAACCGGGTGGGGGGCTCCTACAATGAGCAGTTCTTC. This chain connects TRBV30 to TRBJ2-1, with D possibly being TRBD2 (6 bases). The CDR3 sequence is 16 residues long. Germline-derived CDR1 and CDR2 are GTSNPN and SVGIG (reference sequence). V was clipped by 4 bases and J by 0 bases, with 16 bases between them.

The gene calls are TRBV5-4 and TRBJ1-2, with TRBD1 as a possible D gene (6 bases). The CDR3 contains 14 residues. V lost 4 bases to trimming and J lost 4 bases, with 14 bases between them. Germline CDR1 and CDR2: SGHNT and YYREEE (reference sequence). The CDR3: CASSGSTGIYGYTF. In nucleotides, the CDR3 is TGTGCCAGCAGCGGCTCCACAGGGATCTATGGCTACACCTTC. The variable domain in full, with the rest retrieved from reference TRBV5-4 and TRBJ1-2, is ETGVTQSPTHLIKTRGQQVTLRCSSQSGHNTVSWYQQALGQGPQFIFQYYREEENGRGNFPPRFSGLQFPNYSSELNVNALELDDSALYLCASSGSTGIYGYTFGSGTRLTVV.

The CDR3 spells CASSQVGGGANTGELFF. In nucleotides, the CDR3 is TGTGCCAGCAGCCAAGTTGGTGGGGGGGCCAACACCGGGGAGCTGTTTTTT. This rearrangement joins TRBV3-1 (or the pseudogene TRBV3-2) to TRBJ2-2, with a tentative D call TRBD2 (7 bases). Germline values: CDR1 LGHDT, CDR2 YNNKEL (reference sequence). V was shortened by 1 base and J by 2 bases, with 14 bases between the two germline ends. This CDR3 is 17 amino acids long.

The CDR3: CASSFRQGAFWNGYTF. The CDR3 nucleotides read TGTGCCAGCAGTTTCCGGCAGGGGGCGTTCTGGAATGGCTACACCTTC. The V call is TRBV28, the J call TRBJ1-2; 8 nucleotides align to TRBD1. Germline CDR1 and CDR2: MDHEN and SYDVKM. V shed 3 bases and J 6 bases; nucleotides not matched to a gene: 12. The CDR3 spans 16 residues.

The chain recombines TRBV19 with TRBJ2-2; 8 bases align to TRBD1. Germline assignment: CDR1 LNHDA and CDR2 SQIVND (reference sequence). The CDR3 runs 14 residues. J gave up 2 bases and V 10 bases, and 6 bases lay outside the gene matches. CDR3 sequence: CATQGVLNTGELFF. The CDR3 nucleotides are TGTGCCACACAGGGGGTCCTCAACACCGGGGAGCTGTTTTTT. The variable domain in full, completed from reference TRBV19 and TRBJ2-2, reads DGGITQSPKYLFRKEGQNVTLSCEQNLNHDAMYWYRQDPGQGLRLIYYSQIVNDFQKGDIAEGYSVSREKKESFPLTVTSAQKNPTAFYLCATQGVLNTGELFFGEGSRLTVL.

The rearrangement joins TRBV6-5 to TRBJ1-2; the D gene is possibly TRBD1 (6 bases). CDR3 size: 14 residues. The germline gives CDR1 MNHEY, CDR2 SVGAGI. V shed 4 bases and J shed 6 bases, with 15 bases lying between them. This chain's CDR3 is CASSWGGQRDGYTF. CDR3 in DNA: TGTGCCAGCAGTTGGGGGGGGCAAAGGGATGGCTACACCTTC.

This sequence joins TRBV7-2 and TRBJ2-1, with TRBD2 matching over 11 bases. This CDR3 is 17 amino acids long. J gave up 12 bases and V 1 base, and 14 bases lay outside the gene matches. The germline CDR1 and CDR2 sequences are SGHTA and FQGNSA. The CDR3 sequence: CASSLGEVAGGNYGQFF. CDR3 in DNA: TGTGCCAGCAGCTTAGGGGAGGTAGCGGGAGGGAATTATGGGCAGTTCTTC.

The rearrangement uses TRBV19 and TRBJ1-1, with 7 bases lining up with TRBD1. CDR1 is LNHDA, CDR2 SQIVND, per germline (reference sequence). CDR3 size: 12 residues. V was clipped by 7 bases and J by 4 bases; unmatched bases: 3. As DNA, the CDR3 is TGTGCCAGTAACTCAGGGGGCACTGAAGCTTTCTTT. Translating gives CASNSGGTEAFF.

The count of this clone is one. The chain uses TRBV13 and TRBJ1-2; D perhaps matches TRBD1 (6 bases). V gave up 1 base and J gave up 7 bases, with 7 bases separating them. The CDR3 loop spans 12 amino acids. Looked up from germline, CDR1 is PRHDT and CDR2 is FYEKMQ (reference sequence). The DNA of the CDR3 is TGTGCCAGCAGCTTAGTGGGGGCTGGCTACACCTTC. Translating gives CASSLVGAGYTF.

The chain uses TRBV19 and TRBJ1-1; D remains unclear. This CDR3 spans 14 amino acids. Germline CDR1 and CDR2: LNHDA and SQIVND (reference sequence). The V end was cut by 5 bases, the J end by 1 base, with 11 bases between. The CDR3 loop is CASSGRRGNTEAFF. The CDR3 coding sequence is TGTGCCAGTAGTGGGCGGCGGGGGAACACTGAAGCTTTCTTT.

The CDR3 loop reads CASSTGTGQETQYF. The CDR3 DNA reads as TGTGCCAGTAGTACGGGGACAGGCCAAGAGACCCAGTACTTC. This chain connects TRBV19 to TRBJ2-5; 8 bases agree with TRBD1. From germline, CDR1 is LNHDA and CDR2 SQIVND (reference sequence). Unmatched junction bases numbered 2, after V lost 4 bases and J lost 1 base. The CDR3 length is 14 residues. The full variable domain, rest sourced from reference TRBV19 and TRBJ2-5, is DGGITQSPKYLFRKEGQNVTLSCEQNLNHDAMYWYRQDPGQGLRLIYYSQIVNDFQKGDIAEGYSVSREKKESFPLTVTSAQKNPTAFYLCASSTGTGQETQYFGPGTRLLVL.

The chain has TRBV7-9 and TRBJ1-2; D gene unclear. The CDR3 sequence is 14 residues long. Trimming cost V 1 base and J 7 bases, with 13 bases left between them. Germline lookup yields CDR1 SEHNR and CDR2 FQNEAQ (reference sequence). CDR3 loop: CASSLVASLVGYTF. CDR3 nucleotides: TGTGCCAGCAGCTTAGTCGCCAGTCTTGTTGGCTACACCTTC.

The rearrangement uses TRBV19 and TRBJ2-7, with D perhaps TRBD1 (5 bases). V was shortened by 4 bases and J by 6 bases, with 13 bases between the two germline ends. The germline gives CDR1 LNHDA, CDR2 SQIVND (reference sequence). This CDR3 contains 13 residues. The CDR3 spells CASSTTRQGEQYF. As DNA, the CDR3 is TGTGCCAGTAGTACGACACGGCAGGGCGAGCAGTACTTC. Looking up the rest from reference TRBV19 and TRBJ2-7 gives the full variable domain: DGGITQSPKYLFRKEGQNVTLSCEQNLNHDAMYWYRQDPGQGLRLIYYSQIVNDFQKGDIAEGYSVSREKKESFPLTVTSAQKNPTAFYLCASSTTRQGEQYFGPGTRLTVT.

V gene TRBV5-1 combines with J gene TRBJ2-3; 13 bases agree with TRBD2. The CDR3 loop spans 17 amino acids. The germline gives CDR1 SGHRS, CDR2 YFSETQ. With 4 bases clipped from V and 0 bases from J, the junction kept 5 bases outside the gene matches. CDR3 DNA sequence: TGCGCCAGCAGCGAGACTAGCGGGAGGTGGAGCACAGATACGCAGTATTTT. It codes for CASSETSGRWSTDTQYF. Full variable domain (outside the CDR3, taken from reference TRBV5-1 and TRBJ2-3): KAGVTQTPRYLIKTRGQQVTLSCSPISGHRSVSWYQQTPGQGLQFLFEYFSETQRNKGNFPGRFSGRQFSNSRSEMNVSTLELGDSALYLCASSETSGRWSTDTQYFGPGTRLTVL.

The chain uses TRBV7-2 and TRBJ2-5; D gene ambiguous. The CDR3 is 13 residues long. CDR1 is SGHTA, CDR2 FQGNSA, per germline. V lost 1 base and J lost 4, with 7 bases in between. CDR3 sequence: CASSLGQRETQYF. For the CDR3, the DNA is TGTGCCAGCAGCTTAGGTCAGCGAGAGACCCAGTACTTC.

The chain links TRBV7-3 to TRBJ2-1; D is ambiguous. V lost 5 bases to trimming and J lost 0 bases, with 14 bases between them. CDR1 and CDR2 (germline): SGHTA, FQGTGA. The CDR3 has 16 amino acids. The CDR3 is CASSLNPPGSYNEQFF. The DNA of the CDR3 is TGTGCCAGCAGCCTCAACCCGCCCGGCTCCTACAATGAGCAGTTCTTC. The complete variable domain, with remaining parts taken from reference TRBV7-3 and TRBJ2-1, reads GAGVSQTPSNKVTEKGKYVELRCDPISGHTALYWYRQSLGQGPEFLIYFQGTGAADDSGLPNDRFFAVRPEGSVSTLKIQRTERGDSAVYLCASSLNPPGSYNEQFFGPGTRLTVL.

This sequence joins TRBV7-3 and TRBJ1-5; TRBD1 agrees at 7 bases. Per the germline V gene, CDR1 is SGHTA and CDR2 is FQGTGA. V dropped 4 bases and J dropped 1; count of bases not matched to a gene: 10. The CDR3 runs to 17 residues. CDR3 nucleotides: TGTGCCAGCAGCTATCCAGGGGGAAGTGGGAGCAATCAGCCCCAGCATTTT. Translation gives CASSYPGGSGSNQPQHF.

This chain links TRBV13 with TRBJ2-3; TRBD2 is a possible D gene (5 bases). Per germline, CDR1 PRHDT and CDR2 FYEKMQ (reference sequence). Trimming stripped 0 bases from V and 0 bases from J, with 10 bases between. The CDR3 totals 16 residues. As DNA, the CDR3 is TGTGCCAGCAGCTTAGGCCTACGGGAAAGCACAGATACGCAGTATTTT. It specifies CASSLGLRESTDTQYF.

For the CDR3, the DNA is TGCAGCGCCCACCGGGACAGTGAGCAGTTCTTC. It translates to CSAHRDSEQFF. The rearrangement links TRBV29-1 to TRBJ2-1; TRBD1 matches at 7 bases. Per the germline V gene, CDR1 is SQVTM and CDR2 is ANQGSEA. With V trimmed by 7 bases and J by 9 bases, 6 bases remained unmatched. CDR3 length: 11 amino acids.

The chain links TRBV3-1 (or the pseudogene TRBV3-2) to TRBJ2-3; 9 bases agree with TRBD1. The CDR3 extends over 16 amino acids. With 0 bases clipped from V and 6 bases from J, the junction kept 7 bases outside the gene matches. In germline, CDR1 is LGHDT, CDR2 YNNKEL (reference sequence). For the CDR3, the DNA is TGTGCCAGCAGCCAAGATGGGACAGGGCGCAGGGATACGCAGTATTTT. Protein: CASSQDGTGRRDTQYF.